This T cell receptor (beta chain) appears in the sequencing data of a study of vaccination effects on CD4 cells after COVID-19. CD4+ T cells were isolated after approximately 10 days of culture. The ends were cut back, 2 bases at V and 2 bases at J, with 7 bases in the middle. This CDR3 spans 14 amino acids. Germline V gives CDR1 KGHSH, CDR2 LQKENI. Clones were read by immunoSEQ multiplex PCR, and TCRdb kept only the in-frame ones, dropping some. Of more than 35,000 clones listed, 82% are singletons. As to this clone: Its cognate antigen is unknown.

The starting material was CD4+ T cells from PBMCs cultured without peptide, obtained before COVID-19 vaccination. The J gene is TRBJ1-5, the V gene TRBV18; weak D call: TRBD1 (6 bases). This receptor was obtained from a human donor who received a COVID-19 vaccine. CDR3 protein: CASSPEGGNQPQHF. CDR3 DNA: TGTGCCAGCTCACCAGAGGGGGGCAATCAGCCCCAGCATTTT.